The T cell receptor beta chain under discussion was sequenced for a study of cytomegalovirus exposure and HLA in healthy donors (dated by TCRdb to the late 2010s). Context from the whole study: In an earlier analysis of 550 to 750 of the donors, 250 to 350 Gb of sequence data and about 110 million unique TCR beta sequences from 150 million to 200 million T cells were reported. An early release that covered about 600 HLA-typed donors contained 250 to 350 gigabases of sequencing data and 75 million to 100 million unique TCR sequences. Of the 300 to 500 genotyped donors, more than 75% were placed in the genetic ancestry cluster associated with self-reported Caucasian donors. The study aimed to test whether signatures of past pathogen exposure could be identified by cataloging public T cell receptors. The study profiled the T cell repertoires of approximately 700 subjects by immunosequencing and related them to cytomegalovirus serostatus. Along with the approximately 650-subject first cohort, a separate validation cohort of over a hundred different subjects was used. To predict cytomegalovirus infection status, the study brought together high-throughput TCR immunosequencing, statistical association of individual TCRs with disease status, and machine learning. In a later analysis, previously published TCR beta repertoires from 666 donors were re-analyzed and high-resolution HLA genotyping was added so that TCR occurrence patterns could be studied. The later analysis used no new phenotypic data to find candidate immune exposures, relying instead on TCR beta sequences and their occurrence across donors. In an earlier analysis of 587 of the donors, high-throughput TCR beta sequencing was used to judge whether each TCR beta V gene segment behaved as functional or pseudogenic. Alongside the repertoire data, information on donor age, sex, ethnicity and CMV serostatus was compiled. In a later genetic analysis, genome-wide SNP genotypes for about 55% of the roughly 700 donors were used, and that subset was treated as a discovery cohort. Every repertoire in the discovery cohort had been generated on one and the same sequencing platform. HLA typing included class I and class II loci at four-digit resolution. Typing coverage varied by locus: about 620-640 donors for A, B, C, DRB1 and DQB1; 522 for DQA1; some 610 for DPA1; some 470 for DPB1. Because of strong linkage in the cohort, roughly five DR-DQ haplotypes were treated as single units for association and clustering. Among roughly 400 genotyped donors of the cohort, an average of roughly 240,000 unique TCR beta nucleotide sequences were sequenced per donor, roughly a sixth of them non-productive.

The library was made by the immunoSEQ multiplex PCR assay. The multiplex PCR relied on a mix of 60 forward primers for TCR Vbeta segments and 13 reverse primers for TCR Jbeta segments. The CDR3 region of rearranged TCR beta genes was amplified from genomic DNA with a multiplex PCR assay. The amplified TCR beta libraries were sequenced on the Illumina HiSeq System as 87-base-pair reads. In the original analysis: Across the 700 or so repertoires, a later analysis counted tens of millions of unique TCR beta chains, roughly 11 million of which were shared by at least two donors. A nearest-neighbor algorithm error-corrected the raw reads and collapsed the reads into unique sequences, merging closely related sequences to remove PCR and sequencing errors. CDR3 sequences were aligned to IMGT reference sequences to assign V, D and J gene segments. For a sequence to be retained, a match of at least six nucleotides was required to both a V gene segment and a J gene segment. A rearrangement counted as productive if the CDR3 had no stop codons and remained in frame with V and J, and every other rearrangement counted as non-productive. CDR3 was defined according to IMGT convention as the region running from the second conserved V-encoded cysteine to the conserved J-encoded phenylalanine. Sequences without an unambiguous match to a single V gene segment were excluded from the earlier analysis of several hundred of the donors. An earlier analysis of 500 to 700 of the donors classified V segments as functional when productive rearrangements were above 56.7% and as segregating when the standard deviation between donors was above 5%. A statistical classification framework was developed to diagnose cytomegalovirus status using the catalog of TCR beta chain sequences. V and J gene assignment, in a later analysis, came from comparing TCR nucleotide sequences with IMGT/GENE-DB human TR gene sequences. In a later analysis, CDR3 sequences and most-parsimonious VDJ recombination scenarios were assigned using the TCRdist pipeline. A later analysis defined each TCR beta chain by its CDR3 amino acid sequence plus V-gene family, and excluded reads lacking a unique V-gene family. As a way to deal with suspected cross-contamination and a sequencing artifact, a later analysis dropped more than 500 nucleotide sequences that were highly shared and had low generation probability. In a later analysis, a clonal expansion index for each public chain was calculated from normalized within-repertoire ranks of inferred template counts. A later analysis computed generation probabilities with a VDJ recombination model fitted to out-of-frame rearrangements, and checked the results against IGoR. In a later analysis, TCR-TCR, TCR-HLA and TCR-CMV co-occurrence was scored with hypergeometric tests, and a repertoire-size bias correction was applied to TCR pairs. To estimate false discovery rates, a later analysis permuted the HLA or CMV assignments 20 times. In a later analysis, co-occurring TCRs were grouped using DBSCAN, with TCRdist sequence similarity added in when clustering inside HLA-allele-positive subsets. Co-occurrence clustering excluded repertoires with fewer than 30,000 or more than 120,000 public chains, plus five with anomalous nucleotide sharing. TCRdb limited this immuneACCESS table to in-frame rearrangements with V and J called. A share of clones is missing; checked studies link under half to unresolved V genes, and the rest is unexplained. V, J and clone size reflect that table, while D and trimming were determined from the DNA. In all, the sample holds approximately 89,000 clones, and about three quarters of those were seen once. In total, the top ten clones hold around 10% of the sample.

CDR1 SQVTM and CDR2 ANQGSEA are derived from the germline V gene. From cysteine to phenylalanine, the CDR3 is 17 amino acids long. Here the CDR3 DNA is all that survives: 51 bases in frame from base 1. Trimming removed 6 bases from V and 5 bases from J; the gene matches leave 16 bases unexplained. The cohort was made up of 666 healthy bone marrow donors. Cohort members were all nominally healthy when sampled, although unrecorded immune exposures were likely present. The donor was CMV seropositive and was included in the group of 270 or so seropositive cohort members. A peripheral blood sample was collected from each donor, and TCR beta sequencing was performed on peripheral blood mononuclear cells. Genomic DNA extraction from the blood cell samples was performed with the Qiagen DNeasy Blood Extraction Kit. General findings and caveats noted by the study authors: Compared with equally common non-associated chains, HLA-associated TCR beta chains in a later analysis were more clonally expanded and had lower generation probabilities. Linkage disequilibrium might explain the correlated functional status among segregating V segments, but an unknown experimental factor could not be ruled out. Roughly uniform sequencing depth across donors was assumed in presence/absence analyses, although this assumption may not hold. A cluster of highly shared sequence variants was judged likely to represent a technical artifact of the sequencing pipeline. Specific HLA alleles were associated with 15,000 to 20,000 TCR beta sequences at a false discovery rate of 0.05 in a later analysis. In an earlier analysis of about 600 of the donors, most TCR beta V segments appeared in productive rearrangements about 90% or about 30% of the time, broadly matching IMGT annotations. The authors suggested that the approach could potentially be extended to other disease states and immunological phenotypes. Cytomegalovirus status was reported to be diagnosed by the classifier with high specificity and sensitivity in both the original and validation cohorts. Some IMGT-functional V segments, including TRBV6-2 and TRBV6-3, could not be told apart with the 87-base-pair reads, so those segments were excluded. Because counts were too low, 15 to 20 rarely observed V segments, including chromosome 9 orphons, were excluded from the earlier analysis of 587 of the donors. According to a later analysis, TCR association rates differed among HLA loci, with DRB1 alleles showing the most associated TCRs and HLA-C alleles showing the fewest. In a later genetic analysis, a missense DCLRE1C variant was associated with V-gene and J-gene trimming of TCR beta chains, and the association was replicated in an independent cohort. The study gave a list of roughly 150 TCR beta chains associated with cytomegalovirus. Most TCR sequences were observed very rarely across donors, whereas some public TCRs were present in many individuals. According to a later analysis, parvovirus B19, influenza, CMV and Epstein-Barr virus appeared linked to several top co-occurrence clusters. In a later analysis, most CMV-associated TCR beta chains were found to appear HLA-restricted, with HLA associations seemingly driven largely by CMV exposure. In this cohort, only TCR beta chains were sequenced, and detectable features were limited by the absence of alpha or paired-chain data. In a later genetic analysis, fewer N-insertions in productive TCRs were reported among donors in an Asian-associated ancestry cluster than the roughly 700-donor mean. CMV serostatus was the only immune exposure information available for the cohort. Assigning TCR associations to individual alleles was difficult when HLA alleles, especially DR and DQ, strongly co-occurred. Three of the identified cytomegalovirus-associated TCR beta chains were confirmed in vitro to be specific for cytomegalovirus antigens. HLA typing was unavailable for some donors at each locus, so association tests used only the typed subset. A further reported finding was that TCR beta sequences accurately predicted the HLA-A and HLA-B alleles for most subjects in the first cohort.

Notes on this clone: Its antigen specificity is not known. Per-base qualities were not stored, and no clone one base away is much larger.

This chain is built from TRBV29-1 and TRBJ2-5; 12 bases in the junction line up with TRBD1. The sample was PBMCs. The TCR sequence derives from a man between 25 and 39 years old in good health and CMV-seropositive. CDR3 region: CSVENQPGDRGPETQYF. The nucleotide sequence is given as TGCAGCGTAGAAAACCAACCAGGGGACAGGGGGCCGGAGACCCAGTACTTC.